One and the same sample provided the 12 T cell receptor beta chains below, sequenced in a study of blood T cell repertoires in COVID-19. Some clones are missing from TCRdb's copy, which holds only in-frame ones; the method was immunoSEQ multiplex PCR. Among approximately 160,000 clones, about 83% were seen once, and the ten largest hold 10% to 15%. Sequences were obtained from peripheral blood. These receptors were obtained from a man in his 70s who had recovered from COVID-19.

The CDR3 loop reads CASRETGQTYEQYF. For the CDR3, the DNA is TGTGCCAGTAGGGAAACGGGACAGACCTACGAGCAGTACTTC. The chain links TRBV19 to TRBJ2-7, with 7 bases that match TRBD1. The J segment lost 2 bases and the V segment lost 6 bases, leaving 7 bases of the junction unmatched. This CDR3 contains 14 residues. Per the germline V gene, CDR1 is LNHDA and CDR2 is SQIVND (reference sequence).

V is TRBV14 and J is TRBJ1-2; tentatively, D is TRBD1 (5 bases). Germline V gene lookup returns CDR1 SGHDN and CDR2 FVKESK. Trimming shortened V by 1 base and J by 7 bases, and 13 bases separated the two germline ends. The CDR3 totals 14 residues. The CDR3 loop is CASSQVGGASGYTF. The CDR3 bases are TGTGCCAGCAGCCAAGTCGGAGGGGCGTCTGGCTACACCTTC.

In its sample, this clone was seen a few times. The rearrangement links TRBV7-9 to TRBJ1-5, with D unresolved. Trimming took 5 bases from V and 6 from J, leaving 11 bases between them. The CDR3 extends over 13 amino acids. CDR1 is SEHNR, CDR2 FQNEAQ, per germline (reference sequence). The CDR3 DNA reads as TGTGCCAGCAGCGGATCTCCAGGTCAGCCCCAGCATTTT. Amino acids: CASSGSPGQPQHF.

The rearrangement uses TRBV7-8 and TRBJ2-7; no clear D. CDR1 is SGHVS, CDR2 FQNEAQ, per germline. This CDR3 region has 16 residues. Trimming took 0 bases from V and 2 from J, leaving 14 bases between them. The CDR3 DNA reads TGTGCCAGCAGCTTAGCTTTCTCCATGACTCCCTACGAGCAGTACTTC. It specifies CASSLAFSMTPYEQYF.

CDR3 in amino acids: CASSYGGFGYEQYF. The CDR3 DNA follows: TGTGCCAGCAGTTACGGAGGGTTCGGCTACGAGCAGTACTTC. V and J are TRBV6-6 and TRBJ2-7; a possible D gene is TRBD2 (6 bases). Trimming shortened V by 2 bases and J by 3 bases, and 11 bases separated the two germline ends. This CDR3 comprises 14 residues. Germline assignment: CDR1 MNHNY and CDR2 SVGAGI (reference sequence).

The genes are TRBV18 and TRBJ2-3; D call uncertain. V was shortened by 5 bases and J by 0 bases, with 12 bases between the two germline ends. The germline V gene encodes CDR1 KGHSH and CDR2 LQKENI. The CDR3 runs 15 residues. Here the CDR3 reads CASSASWQSTDTQYF. CDR3 nucleotide sequence: TGTGCCAGCTCAGCCTCGTGGCAAAGCACAGATACGCAGTATTTT.

The rearrangement uses TRBV12-5 and TRBJ2-3; a possible D gene is TRBD2 (5 bases). This CDR3 has 13 amino acids. The germline V gene encodes CDR1 LGHNT and CDR2 FRNRAP. Trimming shortened V by 2 bases and J by 3 bases, and 6 bases separated the two germline ends. The CDR3 reads CASGLSGTDTQYF. The DNA of the CDR3 is TGTGCTAGTGGTTTGTCGGGGACAGATACGCAGTATTTT.

V is TRBV3-1 (or the pseudogene TRBV3-2) and J is TRBJ2-5, with D unresolved. The V gene's germline CDR1 is LGHDT and CDR2 YNNKEL (reference sequence). This CDR3 is 14 amino acids long. Trimming shortened V by 7 bases and J by 0 bases, and 12 bases separated the two germline ends. Here the CDR3 reads CASTGRVYQETQYF. The DNA for the CDR3 is TGTGCCAGCACAGGCCGAGTATACCAAGAGACCCAGTACTTC.

The CDR3 DNA reads TGTGCCAGCAGCGTCCGGACAGGGATTAGCAATCAGCCCCAGCATTTT. Protein product: CASSVRTGISNQPQHF. The chain combines TRBV9 with TRBJ1-5, with 8 bases matching TRBD1. This CDR3 is built from 16 residues. V lost 2 bases to trimming and J lost 0 bases; unmatched junction nucleotides: 4. Germline-derived CDR1 and CDR2 are SGDLS and YYNGEE.

V and J are TRBV5-1 and TRBJ2-3; 10 nucleotides match TRBD1. The CDR3 totals 15 residues. V lost 4 bases and J lost 6; bases outside the gene matches: 8. Germline assignment: CDR1 SGHRS and CDR2 YFSETQ. The CDR3 region is CASSHDRGLRDTQYF. CDR3 DNA sequence: TGCGCCAGCAGCCACGACAGGGGGCTGAGGGATACGCAGTATTTT.

This chain links TRBV5-4 with TRBJ1-1; perhaps TRBD1 as D (5 bases). CDR1 is SGHNT and CDR2 is YYREEE in the germline V gene (reference sequence). The CDR3 consists of 15 residues. Trimming took 6 bases from V and 1 from J, leaving 16 bases between them. CDR3 DNA: TGTGCCAGCAAAGCGGGTCGGGGCGAGAACACTGAAGCTTTCTTT. Encoded protein: CASKAGRGENTEAFF.

This sequence joins TRBV4-3 and TRBJ2-1; 8 bases are a match to TRBD1. After removal of 4 bases from V and 3 bases from J, the junction contained 5 bases not matched to a gene. The CDR3 is made up of 15 amino acids. Per germline, CDR1 LGHNA and CDR2 YSLEER. The CDR3 loop is CASSLDGQGYNEQFF. The DNA for the CDR3 is TGCGCCAGCAGCCTAGACGGACAGGGCTACAATGAGCAGTTCTTC.